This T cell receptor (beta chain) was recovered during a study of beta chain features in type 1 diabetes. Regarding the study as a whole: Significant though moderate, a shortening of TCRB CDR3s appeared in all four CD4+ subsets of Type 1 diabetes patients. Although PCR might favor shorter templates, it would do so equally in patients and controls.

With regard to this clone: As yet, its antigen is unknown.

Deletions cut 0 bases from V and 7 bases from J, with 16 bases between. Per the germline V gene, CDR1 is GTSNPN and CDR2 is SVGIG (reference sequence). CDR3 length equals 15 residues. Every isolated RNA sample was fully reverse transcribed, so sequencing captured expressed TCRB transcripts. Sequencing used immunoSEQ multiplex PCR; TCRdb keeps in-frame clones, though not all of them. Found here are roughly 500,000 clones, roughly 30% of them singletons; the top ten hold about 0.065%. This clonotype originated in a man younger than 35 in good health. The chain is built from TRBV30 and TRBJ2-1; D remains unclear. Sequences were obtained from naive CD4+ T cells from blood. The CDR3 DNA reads TGTGCCTGGAGTGTAGAGGCAGCCGGGTGGAATGAGCAGTTCTTC. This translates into CAWSVEAAGWNEQFF.